This is a list of T cell receptor beta chains from one sample in a study of cytomegalovirus exposure and HLA in healthy donors. Produced via immunoSEQ multiplex PCR; TCRdb's table is partial and in-frame only. The table lists over 110,000 clones, approximately 83% of them singletons. The sample consisted of PBMCs. These TCRs come from a male donor in good health and CMV-seronegative. The CDR3 runs from the conserved cysteine through the conserved F or W. The D gene is left open where the match is weak. The size entry is marked missing in some rows and otherwise reads once, few, many or a size class.

j_call d_call clone_size cdr3_length v_call cdr3_aa cdr3_nt
TRBJ1-1 NA NA 14 TRBV19 CASSRQYLNTEAFF TGTGCCAGTAGCCGACAGTACTTGAACACTGAAGCTTTCTTT
TRBJ2-7 NA NA 15 TRBV5-6 CASSSRDLNSYEQYF TGTGCCAGCAGCTCCAGGGATCTAAACTCCTACGAGCAGTACTTC
TRBJ2-7 NA NA 15 TRBV5-1 CASSWGGSGPYEQYF TGCGCCAGCAGCTGGGGGGGCTCAGGTCCCTACGAGCAGTACTTC
TRBJ1-3 NA NA 16 TRBV9 CASSPGLLGSGNTIYF TGTGCCAGCTCCCCAGGGTTATTGGGCTCTGGAAACACCATATATTTT
TRBJ2-3 NA NA 14 TRBV6-6 CASSYSAGPDTQYF TGTGCCAGCAGTTACTCGGCAGGGCCAGATACGCAGTATTTT
TRBJ2-6 NA NA 14 TRBV6-5 CASSYITGANVLTF TGTGCCAGCAGTTACATAACTGGGGCCAACGTCCTGACTTTC
TRBJ1-3 NA NA 15 TRBV6-1 CASSEQAAEGNTIYF TGTGCCAGCAGTGAACAGGCAGCAGAGGGAAACACCATATATTTT
TRBJ1-1 NA NA 15 TRBV5-6 CASSFRGPMNTEAFF TGTGCCAGCAGCTTCCGGGGTCCGATGAACACTGAAGCTTTCTTT
TRBJ1-1 NA NA 16 TRBV12-5 CASGLTTGGMNTEAFF TGTGCTAGTGGTTTGACGACAGGAGGTATGAACACTGAAGCTTTCTTT
TRBJ1-5 TRBD1 NA 14 TRBV28 CASSQDRVNQPQHF TGTGCCAGCAGTCAGGACAGGGTGAATCAGCCCCAGCATTTT
TRBJ1-1 NA few 15 TRBV6-5 CASSYAEGENTEAFF TGTGCCAGCAGTTACGCGGAGGGCGAGAACACTGAAGCTTTCTTT
TRBJ1-6 NA NA 15 TRBV2 CASSEALAYNSPLHF TGTGCCAGCAGTGAAGCGTTAGCTTATAATTCACCCCTCCACTTT
TRBJ2-5 NA NA 17 TRBV7-3 CASSPPGNGGHKETQYF TGTGCCAGCAGCCCCCCGGGAAATGGAGGGCATAAAGAGACCCAGTACTTC
TRBJ2-3 NA once 14 TRBV6-5 CASRNPFITDTQYF TGTGCCAGCAGAAATCCGTTTATCACAGATACGCAGTATTTT
TRBJ2-3 NA few 14 TRBV28 CASSPGLPTDTQYF TGTGCCAGCAGTCCGGGACTTCCCACAGATACGCAGTATTTT
TRBJ2-7 NA NA 16 TRBV19 CASSILPGLSPYEQYF TGTGCCAGTAGTATACTTCCAGGACTTTCCCCCTACGAGCAGTACTTC
TRBJ2-1 TRBD2 once 17 TRBV7-9 CARNPLTGAGNYNEQFF TGTGCCAGAAACCCACTCACTGGAGCGGGGAATTACAATGAGCAGTTCTTC
TRBJ1-6 NA NA 16 TRBV6-5 CASSYMGLGNNSPLHF TGTGCCAGCAGTTACATGGGGCTGGGCAATAATTCACCCCTCCACTTT
TRBJ1-1 NA NA 13 TRBV7-3 CASSEHLRTEAFF TGTGCCAGCAGCGAACACCTGCGGACTGAAGCTTTCTTT
TRBJ2-3 NA NA 12 TRBV15 CATSRPRDTQYF TGTGCCACCAGCAGACCTCGAGATACGCAGTATTTT
TRBJ1-2 NA NA 17 TRBV5-6 CASSLWARGADLGGYTF TGTGCCAGCAGTTTGTGGGCCCGGGGGGCAGATCTCGGTGGCTACACCTTC
TRBJ2-3 TRBD1 NA 15 TRBV4-3 CASSQGTGSADTQYF TGCGCCAGCAGCCAAGGGACAGGTTCGGCAGATACGCAGTATTTT
TRBJ2-3 TRBD1 NA 15 TRBV2 CASTGQGMSSDTQYF TGTGCCAGCACCGGACAGGGTATGTCGTCAGATACGCAGTATTTT
TRBJ2-1 TRBD2 NA 17 TRBV13 CASSLEGGTRGNNEQFF TGTGCCAGCAGCTTAGAGGGGGGGACTAGAGGCAACAATGAGCAGTTCTTC
TRBJ2-5 TRBD2 NA 17 TRBV4-1 CASSQVFLAGLQETQYF TGCGCCAGCAGCCAAGTCTTTCTAGCGGGACTCCAAGAGACCCAGTACTTC
TRBJ2-1 TRBD2 few 16 TRBV5-1 CASSALGGESYNEQFF TGCGCCAGCTCCGCCCTGGGGGGGGAGAGTTACAATGAGCAGTTCTTC
TRBJ2-4 TRBD1 NA 14 TRBV5-1 CASSTSDRGNIQYF TGCGCCAGCAGCACTTCGGACAGGGGAAACATTCAGTACTTC
TRBJ2-7 NA few 13 TRBV27 CASSSNYRDEQYF TGTGCCAGCAGTTCAAACTACAGGGACGAGCAGTACTTC
TRBJ2-2 TRBD2 NA 17 TRBV5-1 CASSRTSGTTNTGELFF TGCGCCAGCAGCCGGACTAGCGGAACCACGAACACCGGGGAGCTGTTTTTT
TRBJ2-1 TRBD2 NA 16 TRBV10-1 CASSDWTSGRHNEQFF TGCGCCAGCAGTGACTGGACTAGCGGGAGGCACAATGAGCAGTTCTTC
TRBJ2-7 TRBD1 NA 14 TRBV4-3 CASSPGTGTYEQYF TGCGCCAGCAGCCCAGGGACAGGGACCTACGAGCAGTACTTC
TRBJ2-7 NA NA 12 TRBV5-6 CASSSFSYEQYF TGTGCCAGCAGCTCCTTCTCCTACGAGCAGTACTTC
TRBJ1-5 NA NA 16 TRBV19 CASSIGLGANNQPQHF TGTGCCAGTAGTATTGGGTTGGGGGCAAACAATCAGCCCCAGCATTTT
TRBJ2-3 NA NA 15 TRBV7-6 CASSLGQPPPDTQYF TGTGCCAGCAGCCTAGGACAGCCTCCCCCAGATACGCAGTATTTT
TRBJ2-3 TRBD2 NA 16 TRBV6-4 CASSSTGTSGTDTQYF TGTGCCAGCAGTTCAACCGGGACTAGCGGCACAGATACGCAGTATTTT
TRBJ1-4 TRBD1 NA 14 TRBV6-5 CASRRTGVGEKLFF TGTGCCAGCAGACGTACAGGGGTCGGGGAAAAACTGTTTTTT
TRBJ2-1 NA NA 12 TRBV2 CATITRDNEQFF TGTGCCACCATAACTAGGGACAATGAGCAGTTCTTC
TRBJ2-7 NA NA 14 TRBV27 CASSLRGATYEQYF TGTGCCAGCAGTTTACGGGGGGCAACCTACGAGCAGTACTTC
TRBJ2-1 TRBD2 NA 15 TRBV6-4 CASSDSAGARNEQFF TGTGCCAGCAGTGACTCGGCGGGAGCGCGAAATGAGCAGTTCTTC
TRBJ2-3 TRBD2 NA 16 TRBV4-3 CASSQPTSGSTDTQYF TGCGCCAGCAGCCAACCTACTAGCGGGAGCACAGATACGCAGTATTTT
TRBJ2-7 NA NA 14 TRBV9 CASSVDGRDYEQYF TGTGCCAGCAGCGTAGACGGGAGAGATTACGAGCAGTACTTC
TRBJ2-5 NA NA 14 TRBV4-1 CASSPLWRGETQYF TGCGCCAGCAGCCCCCTTTGGAGAGGAGAGACCCAGTACTTC
TRBJ2-5 NA NA 15 TRBV11-2 CASSLRGTLRETQYF TGTGCCAGCAGCTTACGCGGGACCCTGAGGGAGACCCAGTACTTC
TRBJ2-1 TRBD2 once 15 TRBV7-9 CASSFSGSPDNEQFF TGTGCCAGCAGCTTTAGCGGGAGTCCAGACAATGAGCAGTTCTTC
TRBJ2-3 TRBD2 NA 14 TRBV29-1 CSASSGSGPDTQYF TGCAGCGCCTCAAGCGGGAGCGGTCCAGATACGCAGTATTTT